This TCR beta chain was recovered during a study of control samples from healthy donors and cancer patients. V was shortened by 4 bases and J by 3 bases, with 9 bases between the two germline ends. Germline V gene data show CDR1 as SGHRS and CDR2 as YFSETQ. The CDR3 contains 13 residues. Generated by immunoSEQ multiplex PCR, the TCRdb table keeps only in-frame clones and is missing some. The data show more than 95,000 clones, more than 70% seen once. This clone was seen a handful of times. Sequenced: blood. The receptor was isolated from a man between 60 and 75 years old in good health. The chain carries TRBV5-1 and TRBJ2-3; no clear D. The DNA for the CDR3 is TGCGCCAGCAGCCCGCCGGGTACAGATACGCAGTATTTT. Amino acid sequence: CASSPPGTDTQYF. The variable domain in full, with the rest retrieved from reference TRBV5-1 and TRBJ2-3, is KAGVTQTPRYLIKTRGQQVTLSCSPISGHRSVSWYQQTPGQGLQFLFEYFSETQRNKGNFPGRFSGRQFSNSRSEMNVSTLELGDSALYLCASSPPGTDTQYFGPGTRLTVL.